The 18 T cell receptor beta chains below come from one sample, sequenced in a study of blood T cells in healthy people across ages. Together with a sample-barcoded 5' primer, a J-beta primer mix was included in a second PCR lasting roughly 6 to 12 cycles. TCRdb reprocessed the 5' RACE reads with MiXCR, giving one entry per CDR3 protein. The profile covers about 1.8 million distinct CDR3 sequences, with less than 50% appearing a single time and 2% to 2.5% taken by the ten largest. Sequencing was done on a sample of blood. These receptors came from a middle-aged woman in good health.

In its sample, this clonotype was seen once. The chain recombines TRBV11-2 with TRBJ2-1; 14 nucleotides agree with TRBD2. Germline V gene lookup returns CDR1 SGHAT and CDR2 FQNNGV. This CDR3 is 17 amino acids long. The V and J ends lost 5 bases and 8 bases, in that order; junction bases with no gene match: 11. Here the CDR3 reads CASSAPGLAGGSDEQFF. Here the CDR3 DNA reads TGTGCCAGCAGCGCCCCAGGACTAGCGGGGGGTAGTGATGAGCAGTTCTTC.

The chain links TRBV7-9 to TRBJ1-4; D is unresolved. This CDR3 has 17 amino acids. Germline V gene data show CDR1 as SEHNR and CDR2 as FQNEAQ (reference sequence). The germline V and J ends were trimmed by 1 base and 8 bases, with 20 bases remaining between them. CDR3: CASSLVSRTPFREKLFF. CDR3 sequence (DNA): TGTGCCAGCAGCTTAGTTTCCCGGACCCCGTTTCGAGAAAAACTGTTTTTT.

The rearrangement uses TRBV21-1 and TRBJ2-4; whether TRBD2, the table's D call, matches the DNA was not checked. TRBV21-1 is annotated as a pseudogene. CDR3 length: 16 residues. In DNA, the CDR3 is TGTGCCAGCAGCAACTACTGGGCCCTAGCCAAAAACATTCAGTATTTC. The encoded protein is CASSNYWALAKNIQYF.

This clonotype was counted only a few times. V and J are TRBV7-3 and TRBJ2-3; D may be TRBD2 (5 bases). The CDR3 runs to 13 residues. Between the trimmed V and J ends, which lost 6 bases and 4 bases, there was a span of 11 bases. The germline V gene encodes CDR1 SGHTA and CDR2 FQGTGA. CDR3 sequence reads: CASRLPGSDTQYF. The DNA of the CDR3 is TGTGCCAGCAGACTCCCGGGGTCAGATACGCAGTATTTT.

This clonotype was found a few times. The CDR3 nucleotides read TGTGCCAGCAGACCCCAATGGAGGAGAGATAATGAAAAACTGTTTTTT. Amino acids: CASRPQWRRDNEKLFF. The chain combines TRBV27 with TRBJ1-4; no reliable D call. The CDR3 contains 16 residues. Germline CDR1 and CDR2: MNHEY and SMNVEV (reference sequence). Trimming took 6 bases from V and 4 from J, leaving 18 bases between them.

This clonotype was found many times. The chain employs TRBV7-2 and TRBJ2-1; D possibly matches TRBD1 or TRBD2 (5 bases each). V dropped 5 bases and J dropped 7 bases, with 15 bases sitting between them. There are 14 residues in the CDR3. Germline V gives CDR1 SGHTA, CDR2 FQGNSA. Here the CDR3 reads CASSPGTLRNEQFF. The DNA of the CDR3 is TGTGCCAGCAGCCCAGGGACCTTAAGAAATGAGCAGTTCTTC.

Here the CDR3 DNA reads TGTGCCAGCAGAACAACGGGACAGTTGAACACTGAAGCTTTCTTT. This encodes CASRTTGQLNTEAFF. The chain joins TRBV6-1 to TRBJ1-1, with 7 bases matching TRBD1. J gave up 0 bases and V 6 bases, and 7 bases lay outside the gene matches. Germline V gene sequence: CDR1 MNHNS, CDR2 SASEGT. This CDR3 is built from 15 residues.

This chain joins TRBV6-5 and TRBJ2-3, with 8 bases matching TRBD2. The V segment lost 4 bases and the J segment 2 bases; nucleotides outside the gene matches: 5. The CDR3 sequence is 15 residues long. Germline lookup yields CDR1 MNHEY and CDR2 SVGAGI. The CDR3 spells CASSLLAEYTDTQYF. CDR3 sequence (DNA): TGTGCCAGCAGTTTACTAGCGGAGTACACAGATACGCAGTATTTT.

The chain joins TRBV12-3 or TRBV12-4 to TRBJ2-3, with unresolved D. Trimming cost V 3 bases and J 6 bases, with 13 bases left between them. The CDR3 runs to 14 residues. The CDR3 DNA follows: TGTGCCAGCAGTTTGGGAATAGCTATGGATACGCAGTATTTT. This translates into CASSLGIAMDTQYF.

The V and J genes are TRBV4-3 and TRBJ1-2; D remains unclear. CDR1 and CDR2 (germline): LGHNA, YSLEER. V shed 0 bases and J shed 4 bases, with 6 bases lying between them. This CDR3 region has 13 residues. In DNA form, the CDR3 reads TGCGCCAGCAGCCAAGATCATTTCTATGGCTACACCTTC. It specifies CASSQDHFYGYTF.

The rearrangement links TRBV7-2 to TRBJ2-7; weak D call: TRBD1 (6 bases). The CDR3 consists of 16 residues. Germline V lookup: CDR1 SGHTA, CDR2 FQGNSA. V shed 5 bases and J shed 2 bases, with 19 bases lying between them. Written as DNA, the CDR3 is TGTGCCAGCAGCCCGCATTCTGGACAGAGAACCTACGAGCAGTACTTC. This encodes CASSPHSGQRTYEQYF.

The CDR3: CASSTGSYNEKLFF. The CDR3 DNA sequence: TGTGCCAGCAGCACGGGATCTTATAATGAAAAACTGTTTTTT. The chain has TRBV3-1 and TRBJ1-4; unclear D gene. Germline CDR1 and CDR2: LGHDT and YNNKEL (reference sequence). This CDR3 spans 14 amino acids. V was cut by 5 bases and J by 4 bases, with 11 bases left in between.

CDR3 amino acids: CASVPFSGGGYTGELFF. The CDR3 nucleotides are TGTGCCAGCGTGCCTTTCTCAGGGGGCGGATACACCGGGGAGCTGTTTTTT. The chain recombines TRBV28 with TRBJ2-2; the match to TRBD1 covers 8 bases. This CDR3 has 17 residues. Germline CDR1 and CDR2: MDHEN and SYDVKM. J was trimmed by 3 bases and V by 8 bases; bases with no gene match: 14.

This clonotype was seen only a few times. The chain uses TRBV7-9 and TRBJ2-5, with 7 positions matching TRBD2. The CDR3 contains 14 residues. Germline V CDR1 and CDR2: SEHNR, FQNEAQ (reference sequence). J gave up 5 bases and V 3 bases, and 6 bases lay outside the gene matches. The CDR3 DNA reads as TGTGCCAGCAGCTTTAGCGGGTTTCAGGAGACCCAGTACTTC. Translation gives CASSFSGFQETQYF.

V and J are TRBV10-3 and TRBJ2-1; 8 bases align to TRBD2. Germline CDR1 ENHRY, CDR2 SYGVKD. Trimming removed 6 bases from V and 1 base from J; junction bases left unmatched: 8. The CDR3 is 16 amino acids. The CDR3 region is CAISIGGRTSYNEQFF. In DNA, the CDR3 is TGTGCCATCAGCATTGGCGGGAGGACTTCCTACAATGAGCAGTTCTTC.

The V and J genes are TRBV7-9 and TRBJ2-5, with TRBD2 identical over 7 bases. CDR3 length: 14 residues. V dropped 2 bases and J dropped 4; count of bases not matched to a gene: 4. Germline V gene lookup returns CDR1 SEHNR and CDR2 FQNEAQ (reference sequence). The DNA for the CDR3 is TGTGCCAGCAGCTTAAGGGACTACGCAGAGACCCAGTACTTC. The encoded protein is CASSLRDYAETQYF.

The V and J genes are TRBV5-1 and TRBJ1-1; D is unresolved. The CDR3 length is 14 residues. Germline values: CDR1 SGHRS, CDR2 YFSETQ. Between the trimmed V and J ends, which lost 2 bases and 1 base, there was a span of 9 bases. CDR3 nucleotide sequence: TGCGCCAGCAGCTTTAATACAGCGAACACTGAAGCTTTCTTT. Protein product: CASSFNTANTEAFF. The entire variable domain, with the rest obtained from reference TRBV5-1 and TRBJ1-1, is as follows: KAGVTQTPRYLIKTRGQQVTLSCSPISGHRSVSWYQQTPGQGLQFLFEYFSETQRNKGNFPGRFSGRQFSNSRSEMNVSTLELGDSALYLCASSFNTANTEAFFGQGTRLTVV.

A few counts support this clonotype. This chain links TRBV9 with TRBJ2-3; 7 bases line up with TRBD2. With V trimmed by 3 bases and J by 2 bases, 6 bases remained unmatched. The germline V gene has CDR1 SGDLS and CDR2 YYNGEE. There are 15 residues in the CDR3. CDR3 residues: CASSASGAYTDTQYF. Here the CDR3 DNA reads TGTGCCAGCAGCGCAAGCGGGGCTTACACAGATACGCAGTATTTT.